This TCR beta chain was identified during a study of T cell repertoires in cytomegalovirus infection. Across the whole study: Through public TCR beta signatures, both CMV infection and matching HLA type were indicated.

The study's findings and limits: Clonotype analysis showed dominance of the ex vivo response by HLA-C-restricted CMV-specific TCR beta clonotypes.

This clonotype was found a few times. Its antigen remains unknown. In TCRdb, the reads were re-called with MiXCR into one record per CDR3 protein. The top ten hold approximately 15% of the sample, which has approximately 400,000 distinct CDR3 sequences, approximately 33% seen once. The sequencing input was PBMCs. The sequence derives from a human donor in good health (CMV status not recorded). Some clones in this sample may be carry-over from other donors' samples.

CDR3 loop: CASSLSSRRSPLHF. CDR3 coding DNA: TGTGCCAGCAGTTTGAGCTCCAGACGTTCACCCCTCCACTTT. The V and J genes are TRBV28 and TRBJ1-6; D uncertain. This CDR3 comprises 14 residues. Deletions cut 3 bases from V and 9 bases from J, with 12 bases between. Germline CDR1 is MDHEN and CDR2 is SYDVKM.